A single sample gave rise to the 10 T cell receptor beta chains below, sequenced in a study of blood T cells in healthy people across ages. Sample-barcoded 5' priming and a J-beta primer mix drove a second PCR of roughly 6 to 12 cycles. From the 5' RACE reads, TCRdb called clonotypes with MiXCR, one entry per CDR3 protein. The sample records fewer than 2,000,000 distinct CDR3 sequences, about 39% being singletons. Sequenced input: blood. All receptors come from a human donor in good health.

CDR3 DNA: TGCAGCGTTGGTTCTGAGGGGAACACTGAAGCTTTCTTT. It codes for CSVGSEGNTEAFF. This chain links TRBV29-1 with TRBJ1-1; no firm D call. The CDR3 has 13 amino acids. V was cut by 4 bases and J by 1 base, with 10 bases left in between. Germline-derived CDR1 and CDR2 are SQVTM and ANQGSEA.

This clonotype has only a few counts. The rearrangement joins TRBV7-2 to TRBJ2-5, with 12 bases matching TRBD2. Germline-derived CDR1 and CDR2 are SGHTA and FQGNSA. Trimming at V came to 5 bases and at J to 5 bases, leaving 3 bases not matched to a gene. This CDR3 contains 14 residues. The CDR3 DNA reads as TGTGCCAGCAGCAGGACTAGCGGGGAGGAGACCCAGTACTTC. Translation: CASSRTSGEETQYF.

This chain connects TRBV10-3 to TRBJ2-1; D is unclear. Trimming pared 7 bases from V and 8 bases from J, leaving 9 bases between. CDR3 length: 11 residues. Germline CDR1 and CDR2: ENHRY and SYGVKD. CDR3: CAIMGLHEQFF. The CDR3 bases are TGTGCCATCATGGGGTTGCATGAGCAGTTCTTC.

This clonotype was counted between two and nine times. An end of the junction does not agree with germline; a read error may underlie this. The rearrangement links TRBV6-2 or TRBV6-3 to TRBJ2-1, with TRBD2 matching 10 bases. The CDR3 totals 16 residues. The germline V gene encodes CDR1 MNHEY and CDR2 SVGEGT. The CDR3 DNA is TGTACCAGCGGCCCGTCGGGGAGCGGGGGGGCCGGTGAGCAGTTCTTC. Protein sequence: CTSGPSGSGGAGEQFF.

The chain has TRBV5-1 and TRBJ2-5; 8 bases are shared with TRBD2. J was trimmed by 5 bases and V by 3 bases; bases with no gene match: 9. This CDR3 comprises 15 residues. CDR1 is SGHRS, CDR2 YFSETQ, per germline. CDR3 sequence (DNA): TGCGCCAGCAGCTGGGATGGACTAGCAACGGAGACCCAGTACTTC. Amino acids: CASSWDGLATETQYF. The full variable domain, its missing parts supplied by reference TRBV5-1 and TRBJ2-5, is KAGVTQTPRYLIKTRGQQVTLSCSPISGHRSVSWYQQTPGQGLQFLFEYFSETQRNKGNFPGRFSGRQFSNSRSEMNVSTLELGDSALYLCASSWDGLATETQYFGPGTRLLVL.

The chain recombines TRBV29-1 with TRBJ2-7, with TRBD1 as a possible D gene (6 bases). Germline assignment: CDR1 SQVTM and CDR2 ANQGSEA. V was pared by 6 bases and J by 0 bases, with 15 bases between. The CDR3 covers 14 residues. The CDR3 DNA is TGCAGCGTGGCCCCGAGGGGGAGCTCCTACGAGCAGTACTTC. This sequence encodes CSVAPRGSSYEQYF.

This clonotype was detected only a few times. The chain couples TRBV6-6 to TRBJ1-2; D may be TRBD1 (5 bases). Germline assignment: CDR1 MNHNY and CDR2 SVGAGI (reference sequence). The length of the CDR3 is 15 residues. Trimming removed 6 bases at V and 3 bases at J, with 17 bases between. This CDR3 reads CASSLSTLQDYGYTF. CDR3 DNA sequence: TGTGCCAGCAGCCTATCCACCCTACAGGACTATGGCTACACCTTC.

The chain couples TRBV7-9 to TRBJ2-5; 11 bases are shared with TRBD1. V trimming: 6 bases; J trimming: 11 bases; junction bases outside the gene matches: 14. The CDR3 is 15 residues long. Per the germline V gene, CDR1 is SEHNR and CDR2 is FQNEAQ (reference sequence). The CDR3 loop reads CASSSRDRGTLEQYF. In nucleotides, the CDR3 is TGTGCCAGCAGTTCCCGGGACAGGGGGACGCTGGAGCAGTACTTC.

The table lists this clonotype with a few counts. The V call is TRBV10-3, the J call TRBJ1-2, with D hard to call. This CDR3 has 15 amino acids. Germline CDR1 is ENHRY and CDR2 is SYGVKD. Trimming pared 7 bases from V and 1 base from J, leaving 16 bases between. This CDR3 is CAITPDIHNNYGYTF. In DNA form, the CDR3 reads TGTGCCATCACTCCCGACATCCATAATAACTATGGCTACACCTTC.

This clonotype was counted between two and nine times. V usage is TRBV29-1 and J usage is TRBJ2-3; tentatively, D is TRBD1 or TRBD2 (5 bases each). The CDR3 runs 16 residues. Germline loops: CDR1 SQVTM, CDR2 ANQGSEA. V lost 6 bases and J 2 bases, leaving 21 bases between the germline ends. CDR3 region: CSVEIGWGYFTDTQYF. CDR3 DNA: TGCAGCGTGGAAATAGGTTGGGGGTATTTCACAGATACGCAGTATTTT.